This T cell receptor beta chain was identified in a study of vaccination and CD4 T cells after COVID-19. About the study: Two of the convalescents were Hispanic, and convalescents were six males and four females. Sampling after COVID took place at a median of around 110 days (range 35 to 161) following diagnosis.

This clonotype occurred a few times. What it recognizes is unknown. The V gene end was trimmed by 3 bases and the J gene end by 6 bases; junction bases not matched to a gene: 7. The CDR3 is made up of 16 amino acids. CDR1 is DFQATT and CDR2 is SNEGSKA in the germline V gene (reference sequence). Sample treatment: roughly 10-day PBMC culture with coronavirus spike peptide pools or control peptides (ViraFEST assay). T cells were expanded with peptide pools, and expanded clonotypes were identified by TCR sequencing. Positive SARS-CoV-2 PCR tests in convalescent patients dated from March to December 2020, pre-Alpha, Beta and Delta. Sequencing of the DNA from cultured CD4+ T cells was carried out with the Oncomine TCR Beta short-read assay. TCRdb passed the PCR reads through MiXCR, listing each CDR3 protein once. The table shows around 20,000 distinct CDR3 sequences, with around 40% occurring only once.

The TCR originated in a human donor who had recovered from COVID-19. Source: CD4+ T cells from blood, cultured in vitro, taken after SARS-CoV-2 vaccination. The chain has TRBV20-1 and TRBJ2-3; TRBD2 agrees at 15 bases. The CDR3 loop reads CSARRTSGGAGDTQYF. In nucleotides, the CDR3 is TGCAGTGCTAGGAGGACTAGCGGGGGGGCAGGGGATACGCAGTATTTT.